One sample yielded the 26 T cell receptor beta chains listed below, sequenced in a study of blood T cell repertoires in COVID-19. Here immunoSEQ multiplex PCR was the method, and the copy in TCRdb shows in-frame clones only, minus some. The table shows 370,000 or so clones, with about 87% occurring only once. Material for sequencing was PBMCs or T cells enriched from blood (not recorded which). The receptors originated from a man aged 25-45 years who had recovered from COVID-19.

The V gene is TRBV5-5, the J gene TRBJ2-3; TRBD1 agrees at 8 bases. Trimming removed 3 bases from V and 2 bases from J; junction bases left unmatched: 14. CDR3 length: 18 amino acids. Germline CDR1 SGHKS, CDR2 YYEKEE (reference sequence). The CDR3 nucleotides are TGTGCCAGCAGCTCAGTTATGACGACAGGGGCTAACACAGATACGCAGTATTTT. Its protein product is CASSSVMTTGANTDTQYF. The whole variable domain, remainder taken from reference TRBV5-5 and TRBJ2-3, is DAGVTQSPTHLIKTRGQQVTLRCSPISGHKSVSWYQQVLGQGPQFIFQYYEKEERGRGNFPDRFSARQFPNYSSELNVNALLLGDSALYLCASSSVMTTGANTDTQYFGPGTRLTVL.

V is TRBV19 and J is TRBJ1-2; 11 bases line up with TRBD1. The CDR3 consists of 15 residues. V trimming: 9 bases; J trimming: 8 bases; junction bases outside the gene matches: 14. Germline CDR1 is LNHDA and CDR2 is SQIVND (reference sequence). The DNA for the CDR3 is TGTGCCAGCAAAACGAGGGACAGGGGGTTCGAGGGCTACACCTTC. It encodes CASKTRDRGFEGYTF.

In its sample, this clone was seen a few times. The V call is TRBV5-1, the J call TRBJ1-4; 9 nucleotides match TRBD1. Germline V gene sequence: CDR1 SGHRS, CDR2 YFSETQ. The ends lost 4 bases at V and 7 bases at J; junction bases unmatched: 17. There are 18 residues in the CDR3. The CDR3 region has the DNA TGCGCCAGCAGCCTCTTCTTTGTAACAGGGGGCAGTCCTGAAAAACTGTTTTTT. This encodes CASSLFFVTGGSPEKLFF.

The chain combines TRBV7-9 with TRBJ1-2, with TRBD1 matching 10 bases. Germline CDR1 is SEHNR and CDR2 is FQNEAQ (reference sequence). The CDR3 loop spans 13 amino acids. Trimming cost V 5 bases and J 9 bases; bases outside gene matches: 6. CDR3 region: CASSPTGGTSYTF. The CDR3 region has the DNA TGTGCCAGCAGCCCGACAGGGGGCACAAGCTACACCTTC.

The chain links TRBV19 to TRBJ1-4, with D hard to call. The V end was cut by 5 bases, the J end by 8 bases, with 15 bases between. This CDR3 is built from 14 residues. Germline loops: CDR1 LNHDA, CDR2 SQIVND (reference sequence). CDR3 in DNA: TGTGCCAGTAGTGTTAGATCGTCGTTCGAAAAACTGTTTTTT. Translation gives CASSVRSSFEKLFF.

This clone was found a few times. The gene calls are TRBV6-5 and TRBJ2-2; D is unclear. The CDR3 is 15 amino acids. Germline V gives CDR1 MNHEY, CDR2 SVGAGI. The V end was cut by 2 bases, the J end by 1 base, with 8 bases between. The CDR3 DNA sequence: TGTGCCAGCAGTTACAAAGGCGGGAACACCGGGGAGCTGTTTTTT. Its translation: CASSYKGGNTGELFF.

V is TRBV3-1 (or the pseudogene TRBV3-2) and J is TRBJ1-1; D may be TRBD1 (6 bases). The germline gives CDR1 LGHDT, CDR2 YNNKEL (reference sequence). V shed 1 base and J shed 3 bases, with 9 bases lying between them. The CDR3 runs to 14 residues. The CDR3 spells CASSQVAGDTEAFF. CDR3 DNA sequence: TGTGCCAGCAGCCAAGTGGCAGGGGACACTGAAGCTTTCTTT.

The genes are TRBV11-2 and TRBJ2-5; no reliable D call. V was clipped by 6 bases and J by 7 bases, with 15 bases between them. The length of the CDR3 is 13 residues. CDR1 is SGHAT and CDR2 is FQNNGV in the germline V gene. The CDR3 region has the DNA TGTGCCAGCAGTGCCCGTTTCCTAGGGACCCAGTACTTC. Translating gives CASSARFLGTQYF.

The chain couples TRBV4-2 to TRBJ1-1; the D is unclear. The CDR3 length is 15 residues. Trimming took 0 bases from V and 6 from J, leaving 14 bases between them. From germline, CDR1 is LGHNA and CDR2 YNFKEQ. The CDR3 protein is CASSQDFGGSAEAFF. Here the CDR3 DNA reads TGTGCCAGCAGCCAAGATTTCGGCGGTTCAGCTGAAGCTTTCTTT.

J is TRBJ2-1 and V is TRBV10-2; D not resolved. The germline V gene encodes CDR1 WSHSY and CDR2 SAAADI. The CDR3 has 12 residues. Deletions cut 0 bases from V and 7 bases from J, with 4 bases between. CDR3 nucleotide sequence: TGCGCCAGCAGTGAGTCTCGTAATGAGCAGTTCTTC. Amino acids: CASSESRNEQFF.

V and J are TRBV6-5 and TRBJ2-5; 8 positions match TRBD2. The CDR3 extends over 15 amino acids. Germline-derived CDR1 and CDR2 are MNHEY and SVGAGI. With 2 bases clipped from V and 3 bases from J, the junction kept 5 bases outside the gene matches. The CDR3 sequence: CASSYEAGAEETQYF. The CDR3 coding sequence is TGTGCCAGCAGTTACGAAGCGGGGGCAGAAGAGACCCAGTACTTC.

This chain joins TRBV9 and TRBJ2-7, with 7 positions matching TRBD2. J gave up 3 bases and V 3 bases, and 6 bases lay outside the gene matches. Germline lookup yields CDR1 SGDLS and CDR2 YYNGEE. The CDR3 loop spans 14 amino acids. The CDR3 DNA reads TGTGCCAGCAGCGCCGATTGGACTAGCTACGAGCAGTACTTC. The encoded protein is CASSADWTSYEQYF.

The gene calls are TRBV29-1 and TRBJ1-6; D not certain. The CDR3 has 13 amino acids. Germline V gives CDR1 SQVTM, CDR2 ANQGSEA. The CDR3 nucleotides are TGCACTTTTGAGAGCTCCTATAATTCACCCCTCCACTTT. It specifies CTFESSYNSPLHF.

CDR3 sequence: CASSLAGYRVCGLSEQYF. The CDR3 DNA sequence: TGTGCCAGCAGCTTAGCGGGGTACAGGGTTTGTGGACTGAGCGAGCAGTACTTC. The chain has TRBV7-6 and TRBJ2-7; maybe TRBD1 (6 bases). The CDR3 has 18 amino acids. The germline gives CDR1 SGHVS, CDR2 FNYEAQ. Trimming cost V 0 bases and J 6 bases, with 24 bases left between them.

This clone appeared a single time. The chain has TRBV4-2 and TRBJ1-2, with unresolved D. The CDR3 contains 17 residues. V shed 0 bases and J shed 3 bases, with 17 bases lying between them. Per the germline V gene, CDR1 is LGHNA and CDR2 is YNFKEQ. CDR3 DNA sequence: TGTGCCAGCAGCCAAGATCGTCCGGGGAAATCCTACTATGGCTACACCTTC. Residues: CASSQDRPGKSYYGYTF.

The rearrangement joins TRBV12-5 to TRBJ2-2; tentative D call: TRBD2 (6 bases). CDR1 LGHNT and CDR2 FRNRAP come from the germline V gene. CDR3 length equals 15 residues. Deletions cut 2 bases from V and 3 bases from J, with 10 bases between. CDR3 residues: CASGLSRGYTGELFF. CDR3 nucleotide sequence: TGTGCTAGTGGTTTGTCCCGGGGGTACACCGGGGAGCTGTTTTTT.

CDR3: CASSRRGGGYYEQYF. Written as DNA, the CDR3 is TGTGCCAGCAGCCGCAGGGGCGGGGGCTACTACGAGCAGTACTTC. The chain employs TRBV27 and TRBJ2-7; maybe TRBD2 (7 bases). The CDR3 has 15 amino acids. V dropped 6 bases and J dropped 3 bases, with 18 bases sitting between them. In germline, CDR1 is MNHEY, CDR2 SMNVEV (reference sequence).

Regarding this clone: The junction and the germline gene differ at one end; a read error may be behind it. V is TRBV7-7 and J is TRBJ1-3; TRBD1 agrees at 7 bases. The CDR3 extends over 15 amino acids. The germline V gene encodes CDR1 SSHAT and CDR2 FNYEAQ (reference sequence). This chain's CDR3 is CASSPQGNSGNTIYF. The CDR3 DNA sequence: TGTGCTAGCAGCCCACAGGGGAACTCTGGAAACACCATATATTTT.

This sequence joins TRBV4-1 and TRBJ2-7; TRBD1 aligns across 12 bases. CDR1 is MGHRA, CDR2 YSYEKL, per germline. Trimming removed 4 bases from V and 9 bases from J; junction bases left unmatched: 13. The CDR3 covers 16 residues. CDR3 sequence: CASSPPPGQGARGQYF. DNA of the CDR3: TGCGCCAGCAGCCCGCCCCCGGGACAGGGGGCGCGAGGGCAGTACTTC.

A word on this clone: This CDR3 is also generated by other DNA sequences in the sample. V and J are TRBV7-9 and TRBJ1-2, with unresolved D. Germline assignment: CDR1 SEHNR and CDR2 FQNEAQ (reference sequence). The CDR3 consists of 12 residues. Trimming took off 1 base at V and 4 bases at J, with 4 bases between the two ends. The DNA for the CDR3 is TGTGCCAGCAGCTTAGATCGCTATGGCTACACCTTC. Protein product: CASSLDRYGYTF.

The chain has TRBV6-5 and TRBJ2-3, with 9 bases lining up with TRBD1. The CDR3 contains 14 residues. Germline values: CDR1 MNHEY, CDR2 SVGAGI. V was pared by 4 bases and J by 3 bases, with 2 bases of the junction left unmatched. The CDR3 bases are TGTGCCAGCAGTTGGACAGGGGTTACAGATACGCAGTATTTT. Protein sequence: CASSWTGVTDTQYF.

CDR3 sequence (DNA): TGTGCCAGCAGCCCAACGTTAGATGGAAACACCATATATTTT. Translation: CASSPTLDGNTIYF. The chain carries TRBV7-2 and TRBJ1-3; D gene ambiguous. CDR1 and CDR2 from the germline V gene are SGHTA and FQGNSA. The CDR3 runs 14 residues. The V end lost 5 bases, the J end lost 3 bases, and 11 bases lay between the germline ends.

CDR3 DNA sequence: TGTGCCAGCAGCTCCATAACAGGGATCACTGAAGCTTTCTTT. Its protein product is CASSSITGITEAFF. The J gene is TRBJ1-1, the V gene TRBV7-6; tentatively, D is TRBD1 (6 bases). The CDR3 contains 14 residues. Germline CDR1 SGHVS, CDR2 FNYEAQ. The V and J ends lost 4 bases and 4 bases respectively, with 13 bases between them.

This chain links TRBV6-1 with TRBJ1-5; no firm D call. V was cut by 2 bases and J by 9 bases, with 8 bases left in between. Per the germline V gene, CDR1 is MNHNS and CDR2 is SASEGT. CDR3 size: 12 residues. CDR3 DNA: TGTGCCAGCAGTGAACGGGAAGGGCCCCAGCATTTT. It encodes CASSEREGPQHF.

This clone was seen once. The V and J genes are TRBV11-2 and TRBJ2-5; no clear D gene. The CDR3 loop spans 13 amino acids. The germline V and J ends were trimmed by 4 bases and 5 bases, with 11 bases remaining between them. CDR1 and CDR2 from the germline V gene are SGHAT and FQNNGV. The CDR3 DNA reads TGTGCCAGCAGCTCAAAGTCCGGGGAGACCCAGTACTTC. Its protein product is CASSSKSGETQYF.

This chain links TRBV7-8 with TRBJ1-2, with 10 bases matching TRBD1. V trimming: 5 bases; J trimming: 5 bases; junction bases outside the gene matches: 8. This CDR3 comprises 15 residues. Germline CDR1 and CDR2: SGHVS and FQNEAQ. The CDR3 loop reads CASSPRDRGLYGYTF. As DNA, the CDR3 is TGTGCCAGCAGCCCGAGGGACAGGGGCCTTTATGGCTACACCTTC.